One sample yielded the 12 T cell receptor beta chains listed below, sequenced in a study of cytomegalovirus exposure and HLA in healthy donors. Primers for the PCR totalled 60 Vbeta and 13 Jbeta. Clones were sequenced by immunoSEQ multiplex PCR, and TCRdb holds only the in-frame ones, with some missing. This table holds about 160,000 clones, approximately 84% found once. The sequenced sample was PBMCs. These receptors were obtained from a male donor in good health and CMV-seropositive.

V usage is TRBV5-4 and J usage is TRBJ2-7; a possible D gene is TRBD1 (6 bases). The CDR3 has 12 residues. Trimming stripped 4 bases from V and 6 bases from J, with 11 bases between. Looked up from germline, CDR1 is SGHNT and CDR2 is YYREEE (reference sequence). The CDR3 DNA reads TGTGCCAGCAGCGGGGGCGCGCGCGAGCAGTACTTC. Protein: CASSGGAREQYF.

V gene TRBV19 combines with J gene TRBJ1-2; no clear D gene. The germline gives CDR1 LNHDA, CDR2 SQIVND (reference sequence). The CDR3 has 13 amino acids. V was trimmed by 0 bases and J by 5 bases, leaving 7 bases between them. CDR3: CASSIDPVYGYTF. The CDR3, as DNA: TGTGCCAGTAGTATAGATCCCGTATATGGCTACACCTTC.

There are a few counts of this clone. This chain connects TRBV2 to TRBJ2-7, with D possibly TRBD1 on 6 matching bases. Germline V lookup: CDR1 SNHLY, CDR2 FYNNEI. The V end was cut by 1 base, the J end by 5 bases, with 15 bases between. The CDR3 has 15 residues. CDR3 nucleotide sequence: TGTGCCAGCAGTGAAGTGGCAGGGGAGCCCCACGAGCAGTACTTC. Its translation is CASSEVAGEPHEQYF.

The chain joins TRBV27 to TRBJ1-5; no firm D call. This CDR3 spans 15 amino acids. V was shortened by 6 bases and J by 2 bases, with 14 bases between the two germline ends. Germline CDR1 is MNHEY and CDR2 is SMNVEV (reference sequence). The CDR3 loop reads CASSRGWVGNQPQHF. The CDR3 DNA is TGTGCCAGCAGCCGAGGTTGGGTCGGCAATCAGCCCCAGCATTTT.

The chain is built from TRBV11-1 and TRBJ2-3, with TRBD2 matching over 9 bases. V shed 0 bases and J 3 bases; nucleotides not matched to a gene: 10. Looked up from germline, CDR1 is SGHAT and CDR2 is FQDESV (reference sequence). The CDR3 is 18 amino acids. The CDR3 sequence: CASSLAGALAGITDTQYF. CDR3 DNA sequence: TGTGCCAGCAGCTTAGCCGGGGCGCTAGCGGGAATTACAGATACGCAGTATTTT.

The V gene is TRBV7-9, the J gene TRBJ1-4, with D unclear. Per germline, CDR1 SEHNR and CDR2 FQNEAQ (reference sequence). CDR3 length: 12 amino acids. V dropped 4 bases and J dropped 6 bases, with 6 bases sitting between them. Written as DNA, the CDR3 is TGTGCCAGCAGCTCAGAGGATGAAAAACTGTTTTTT. It yields the protein CASSSEDEKLFF.

V gene TRBV28 combines with J gene TRBJ2-2, with TRBD2 identical over 8 bases. The germline V gene has CDR1 MDHEN and CDR2 SYDVKM. The CDR3 spans 18 residues. The trim removed 7 bases at V and 1 base at J, leaving 14 bases unmatched. The CDR3 region is CASTFLLGLAGNTGELFF. The CDR3, as DNA: TGTGCCAGCACATTCCTCCTGGGGCTAGCGGGGAACACCGGGGAGCTGTTTTTT.

The J gene is TRBJ2-5, the V gene TRBV27; D might be TRBD1 (6 bases). The DNA end favors TRBJ2-7, so the J call may be wrong. Germline V lookup: CDR1 MNHEY, CDR2 SMNVEV (reference sequence). This CDR3 is built from 16 residues. The CDR3: CASSPPQGTPSYEQYF. CDR3 nucleotides: TGTGCCAGCAGTCCCCCACAGGGCACTCCCTCCTACGAGCAGTACTTC.

CDR3 coding DNA: TGTGCCATCAGTGAGTCGGAGGGATCGCGGGGCTACACCTTC. It is translated as CAISESEGSRGYTF. The chain carries TRBV10-3 and TRBJ1-2, with no clear D. The CDR3 is made up of 14 amino acids. Germline lookup yields CDR1 ENHRY and CDR2 SYGVKD. V was cut by 0 bases and J by 8 bases, with 13 bases left in between.

V usage is TRBV29-1 and J usage is TRBJ2-3; 10 positions agree with TRBD2. Germline V lookup: CDR1 SQVTM, CDR2 ANQGSEA. The CDR3 is 15 amino acids. The V gene end was trimmed by 4 bases and the J gene end by 6 bases; junction bases not matched to a gene: 10. CDR3: CSVAFSSGRQDTQYF. CDR3 in DNA: TGCAGCGTTGCCTTCTCTAGCGGGAGACAGGATACGCAGTATTTT.

The chain couples TRBV7-6 to TRBJ2-2, with D possibly matching TRBD1 (6 bases). This CDR3 contains 14 residues. Germline CDR1 SGHVS, CDR2 FNYEAQ. V was pared by 1 base and J by 4 bases, with 7 bases between. The CDR3 region is CASSLEGGTGELFF. The CDR3 DNA reads TGTGCCAGCAGCTTAGAAGGGGGCACCGGGGAGCTGTTTTTT.

The V call is TRBV13, the J call TRBJ2-3; TRBD2 matches 9 bases. In germline, CDR1 is PRHDT, CDR2 FYEKMQ (reference sequence). The CDR3 covers 16 residues. With 5 bases clipped from V and 2 bases from J, the junction kept 8 bases outside the gene matches. CDR3 sequence (DNA): TGTGCCAGCAGCCCCCGGTCTAGCGGGATCACAGATACGCAGTATTTT. As protein: CASSPRSSGITDTQYF.